This T cell receptor (beta chain) was captured by sequencing in a study of shared clonotypes between healthy human individuals. General observations from the study: Blood was the sole source, and tissue repertoires probably differ.

As defined, naive CD8 cells were CD45RO-negative and positively selected for CCR7, with terminally differentiated effector memory CD45RA+ cells excluded. Healthy and HIV-negative, the adult donors had no recent acute infections or vaccinations. Only Caucasian adults living in Nashville, Tennessee served as donors. Assay: immunoSEQ multiplex PCR; the TCRdb copy retains only in-frame clones and omits some. The table shows hundreds of thousands of clones, with approximately 96% occurring only once. Trimming shortened V by 0 bases and J by 8 bases, and 4 bases separated the two germline ends. Germline V gene sequence: CDR1 LNHNV, CDR2 YYDKDF (reference sequence). The CDR3 loop spans 12 amino acids. This clone was detected only once. The antigen remains undetermined.

The rearrangement links TRBV15 to TRBJ1-4; D is unresolved. This sequence was found in a woman aged 25 to 39 in good health. The sequenced sample was naive CD8+ T cells sorted from blood. The CDR3 nucleotides are TGTGCCACCAGCAGAGAGGGCGAAAAACTGTTTTTT. As protein: CATSREGEKLFF.